A single sample is the source of the 20 T cell receptor beta chains below, sequenced in a study of OX40 agonist ivuxolimab in advanced cancers. The method was immunoSEQ multiplex PCR; TCRdb's version includes in-frame clones alone and lacks a portion of them. The sample shows 13,000 to 15,000 clones, about 70% of them seen only once. Here the sequenced sample was CD4+ or CD8+ T cells sorted from blood, taken in a trial of the OX40 agonist ivuxolimab. The origin of the receptors is an adult with an advanced solid tumor such as melanoma, head and neck, liver or kidney cancer.

The rearrangement links TRBV4-2 to TRBJ1-1, with 7 bases fitting TRBD1. This CDR3 spans 15 amino acids. Germline V gene data show CDR1 as LGHNA and CDR2 as YNFKEQ. V gave up 3 bases and J gave up 2 bases; unmatched junction bases: 6. The CDR3 region has the DNA TGTGCCAGCAGCCAGACCCGACAGGGAAACACTGAAGCTTTCTTT. It is translated as CASSQTRQGNTEAFF.

The chain uses TRBV4-2 and TRBJ1-1; TRBD1 aligns across 10 bases. V gave up 3 bases and J gave up 3 bases; unmatched junction bases: 4. This CDR3 is 15 amino acids long. The germline CDR1 and CDR2 sequences are LGHNA and YNFKEQ. This CDR3 reads CASSQWDRGDTEAFF. The CDR3 nucleotides read TGTGCCAGCAGCCAGTGGGACAGGGGTGACACTGAAGCTTTCTTT.

The chain uses TRBV29-1 and TRBJ2-1; no firm D call. The CDR3 totals 9 residues. The germline V gene encodes CDR1 SQVTM and CDR2 ANQGSEA. Trimming left V 4 bases short and J 14 bases short, with 9 bases between. The CDR3 is CSVGPPEFF. The CDR3 nucleotides read TGCAGCGTTGGGCCCCCAGAGTTCTTC.

CDR3 DNA: TGCAGCGTTGATGGAGGGCTTGAAGCTTTCTTT. This codes for CSVDGGLEAFF. The genes are TRBV29-1 and TRBJ1-1; D is unclear. CDR1 is SQVTM and CDR2 is ANQGSEA in the germline V gene. Trimming left V 3 bases short and J 7 bases short, with 9 bases between. This CDR3 contains 11 residues.

This clone was found a few times. The V gene is TRBV9, the J gene TRBJ2-2; TRBD1 matches at 7 bases. Germline CDR1 SGDLS, CDR2 YYNGEE. With V trimmed by 3 bases and J by 2 bases, 10 bases remained unmatched. The CDR3 contains 17 residues. CDR3 in amino acids: CASSARLQGENTGELFF. CDR3 in DNA: TGTGCCAGCAGCGCTCGCCTTCAGGGGGAAAACACCGGGGAGCTGTTTTTT. Full variable domain (rest looked up from reference TRBV9 and TRBJ2-2): DSGVTQTPKHLITATGQRVTLRCSPRSGDLSVYWYQQSLDQGLQFLIQYYNGEERAKGNILERFSAQQFPDLHSELNLSSLELGDSALYFCASSARLQGENTGELFFGEGSRLTVL.

As regards this clone: This specimen includes other DNA sequences encoding the same CDR3. The chain recombines TRBV19 with TRBJ1-2, with TRBD1 matching 8 bases. The CDR3 length is 14 residues. Germline CDR1 reads LNHDA; CDR2 reads SQIVND (reference sequence). The V gene end was trimmed by 3 bases and the J gene end by 7 bases; junction bases not matched to a gene: 7. CDR3 nucleotides: TGTGCCAGTAGTATGGGTCAGGGGGCTGGTGGCTACACCTTC. It yields the protein CASSMGQGAGGYTF.

V usage is TRBV27 and J usage is TRBJ2-7; tentative D call: TRBD1 (6 bases). The CDR3 length is 14 residues. V lost 6 bases and J lost 3, with 15 bases in between. CDR1 and CDR2 (germline): MNHEY, SMNVEV (reference sequence). CDR3 sequence (DNA): TGTGCCAGCAGCCGACCTGGGGGCATCTACGAGCAGTACTTC. This gives the protein CASSRPGGIYEQYF.

By frequency in the sample, this clone is medium-sized. This sequence joins TRBV2 and TRBJ1-6, with a tentative D call TRBD1 (6 bases). Germline V gene data show CDR1 as SNHLY and CDR2 as FYNNEI. V was cut by 5 bases and J by 2 bases, with 13 bases left in between. The CDR3 has 16 amino acids. DNA of the CDR3: TGTGCCAGCAGTCATCGTGAGGGGGCCTATAATTCACCCCTCCACTTT. Residues: CASSHREGAYNSPLHF.

The chain is built from TRBV7-9 and TRBJ2-1; 8 bases match TRBD2. The CDR3 is made up of 16 amino acids. V shed 4 bases, J shed 7 bases, and the junction held 12 bases outside the gene matches. Germline V gene sequence: CDR1 SEHNR, CDR2 FQNEAQ (reference sequence). The CDR3 sequence: CASSSHSTGGPNEQFF. The CDR3 bases are TGTGCCAGCAGCTCCCACAGTACGGGGGGGCCGAATGAGCAGTTCTTC. Full variable domain (missing parts from reference TRBV7-9 and TRBJ2-1): DTGVSQNPRHKITKRGQNVTFRCDPISEHNRLYWYRQTLGQGPEFLTYFQNEAQLEKSRLLSDRFSAERPKGSFSTLEIQRTEQGDSAMYLCASSSHSTGGPNEQFFGPGTRLTVL.

This chain links TRBV5-4 with TRBJ1-2; TRBD1 agrees at 8 bases. V trimming: 3 bases; J trimming: 4 bases; junction bases outside the gene matches: 8. The length of the CDR3 is 15 residues. The germline V gene encodes CDR1 SGHNT and CDR2 YYREEE (reference sequence). Written as DNA, the CDR3 is TGTGCCAGCAGCTCGGACAGGGCCAGCCTCTATGGCTACACCTTC. Its translation is CASSSDRASLYGYTF.

This chain joins TRBV11-2 and TRBJ2-1; D is unresolved. This CDR3 contains 15 residues. V was trimmed by 3 bases and J by 2 bases, leaving 11 bases between them. Germline V gene lookup returns CDR1 SGHAT and CDR2 FQNNGV. The CDR3 is CASSFSGSPYNEQFF. The DNA for the CDR3 is TGTGCCAGCAGCTTTTCCGGGTCGCCCTACAATGAGCAGTTCTTC.

The V call is TRBV5-6, the J call TRBJ2-5, with D possibly being TRBD2 (7 bases). Germline V CDR1 and CDR2: SGHDT, YYEEEE. V was cut by 0 bases and J by 4 bases, with 13 bases left in between. The CDR3 is 15 amino acids. CDR3 in DNA: TGTGCCAGCAGCTTGGGTGCGGGGGCCTCAGAGACCCAGTACTTC. It encodes CASSLGAGASETQYF.

V is TRBV5-5 and J is TRBJ1-1, with 7 bases aligning to TRBD1. This CDR3 region has 13 residues. Germline loops: CDR1 SGHKS, CDR2 YYEKEE (reference sequence). Trimming cost V 4 bases and J 3 bases; bases outside gene matches: 3. CDR3 DNA sequence: TGTGCCAGCAGCCGGGACAGTGACACTGAAGCTTTCTTT. It translates to CASSRDSDTEAFF.

This clone was seen only a few times. The chain employs TRBV7-8 and TRBJ2-7, with D maybe TRBD2 (5 bases). The CDR3 runs to 13 residues. Germline V gene lookup returns CDR1 SGHVS and CDR2 FQNEAQ. V gave up 7 bases and J gave up 11 bases, with 21 bases separating them. CDR3 coding DNA: TGTGCCAGCATAAGAAGGGCCCCTGGAGGTGAGTACTTC. Its protein product is CASIRRAPGGEYF.

The CDR3 DNA reads as TGTGCCAGCAGCCCGACAGGGGGCGGGGGTGCGGAGACCCAGTACTTC. Translating it yields CASSPTGGGGAETQYF. The chain combines TRBV7-9 with TRBJ2-5; 10 bases are shared with TRBD1. J lost 5 bases, V lost 5 bases, and 11 bases had no gene match. This CDR3 is built from 16 residues. CDR1 SEHNR and CDR2 FQNEAQ come from the germline V gene (reference sequence).

The chain has TRBV7-6 and TRBJ2-7, with 7 positions matching TRBD2. CDR1 is SGHVS and CDR2 is FNYEAQ in the germline V gene. V lost 4 bases, J lost 3 bases, and 9 bases stayed unmatched. This CDR3 comprises 15 residues. The CDR3 nucleotides read TGTGCCAGCAGCTCTGCCTGGGGGGGAGGCTACGAGCAGTACTTC. Amino acid sequence: CASSSAWGGGYEQYF.

This chain uses TRBV9 with TRBJ1-1; the D is unclear. This CDR3 comprises 16 residues. CDR1 and CDR2 (germline): SGDLS, YYNGEE. V gave up 0 bases and J gave up 0 bases, with 12 bases separating them. DNA for the CDR3: TGTGCCAGCAGCGTAGGTCGTGGGCGTATGAACACTGAAGCTTTCTTT. It translates to CASSVGRGRMNTEAFF.

The table lists this clone with a count of one. The CDR3 region is CASSEEAETQYF. CDR3 DNA sequence: TGTGCCAGCAGTGAAGAGGCCGAGACCCAGTACTTC. V usage is TRBV2 and J usage is TRBJ2-5; D is unresolved. The CDR3 has 12 amino acids. Trimming pared 1 base from V and 5 bases from J, leaving 5 bases between. The germline V gene encodes CDR1 SNHLY and CDR2 FYNNEI.

The chain recombines TRBV21-1 with TRBJ1-2; TRBD1, the table's D call, lacks a check against the DNA. TRBV21-1 is a pseudogene. This CDR3 region has 13 residues. The CDR3 nucleotides read TGTGCCAGCACCACCCGACAGGGGAATGGCTACACCTTC. Its translation is CASTTRQGNGYTF.

This clone turned up a few times. This chain's CDR3 is CASSLRQGNEDGELFF. The CDR3, as DNA: TGTGCCAGCAGCCTCCGTCAGGGGAATGAGGACGGGGAGCTGTTTTTT. V is TRBV11-3 and J is TRBJ2-2; possibly TRBD1 for D (6 bases). This CDR3 is 16 amino acids long. Looked up from germline, CDR1 is SGHNT and CDR2 is YENEEA. The ends were cut back, 5 bases at V and 7 bases at J, with 20 bases in the middle.